The 9 T cell receptor beta chains given below trace back to one sample, sequenced in a study of chemoradiotherapy in HPV16-positive cancers. Sequencing used immunoSEQ multiplex PCR; TCRdb keeps in-frame clones, though not all of them. The sample has more than 9,000 clones; about 90% are singletons. Collection of the sample occurred from a patient who underwent chemoradiotherapy. These receptors were obtained from a human donor with HPV-associated anogenital cancer.

This clone was recorded only once. The rearrangement uses TRBV7-9 and TRBJ2-7; D possibly corresponds to TRBD2 (6 bases). Trimming removed 1 base at V and 3 bases at J, with 13 bases between. The CDR3 has 15 residues. In germline, CDR1 is SEHNR, CDR2 FQNEAQ (reference sequence). In DNA form, the CDR3 reads TGTGCCAGCAGCTTAGGAGGGAGGAGATTCTACGAGCAGTACTTC. Protein product: CASSLGGRRFYEQYF. Combining the CDR3 with reference TRBV7-9 and TRBJ2-7 gives the whole variable domain DTGVSQNPRHKITKRGQNVTFRCDPISEHNRLYWYRQTLGQGPEFLTYFQNEAQLEKSRLLSDRFSAERPKGSFSTLEIQRTEQGDSAMYLCASSLGGRRFYEQYFGPGTRLTVT.

The chain uses TRBV7-9 and TRBJ2-7; D unclear. There are 12 residues in the CDR3. The V and J ends lost 5 bases and 3 bases respectively, with 8 bases between them. Germline CDR1 SEHNR, CDR2 FQNEAQ (reference sequence). The CDR3 spells CASSPGGYEQYF. CDR3 nucleotide sequence: TGTGCCAGCAGCCCCGGTGGCTACGAGCAGTACTTC. The full variable domain, with the rest looked up from reference TRBV7-9 and TRBJ2-7, is DTGVSQNPRHKITKRGQNVTFRCDPISEHNRLYWYRQTLGQGPEFLTYFQNEAQLEKSRLLSDRFSAERPKGSFSTLEIQRTEQGDSAMYLCASSPGGYEQYFGPGTRLTVT.

The CDR3 region is CASRSGRALYEQYF. Here the CDR3 DNA reads TGTGCCAGCAGAAGCGGGAGGGCCCTATACGAGCAGTACTTC. The chain joins TRBV6-1 to TRBJ2-7, with 10 bases aligning to TRBD2. CDR1 is MNHNS and CDR2 is SASEGT in the germline V gene. This CDR3 region has 14 residues. V lost 6 bases, J lost 4 bases, and 6 bases stayed unmatched.

The chain combines TRBV19 with TRBJ1-6; D is unresolved. The CDR3 sequence is 12 residues long. Trimming cost V 5 bases and J 7 bases, with 6 bases left between them. The germline V gene encodes CDR1 LNHDA and CDR2 SQIVND (reference sequence). The CDR3 DNA reads as TGTGCCAGTAGTGACACCAATTCACCCCTCCACTTT. Its translation is CASSDTNSPLHF.

J is TRBJ1-1 and V is TRBV6-1; possible D gene TRBD1, 6 bases. The CDR3 is 13 amino acids. Germline V gene sequence: CDR1 MNHNS, CDR2 SASEGT. V lost 9 bases and J lost 2, with 13 bases in between. This CDR3 is CASKRGINTEAFF. CDR3 DNA: TGTGCCAGTAAGAGGGGGATCAACACTGAAGCTTTCTTT.

This clone came up a few times. The CDR3 loop reads CASSSRLAGDTGELFF. DNA of the CDR3: TGTGCCAGTAGTTCACGACTAGCGGGCGACACCGGGGAGCTGTTTTTT. V gene TRBV19 combines with J gene TRBJ2-2; 10 bases map to TRBD2. This CDR3 region has 16 residues. From germline, CDR1 is LNHDA and CDR2 SQIVND (reference sequence). The junction had 6 bases not matched to a gene; V was cut back by 5 bases and J by 3 bases.

The chain is built from TRBV28 and TRBJ1-3, with TRBD1 matching over 7 bases. V gave up 3 bases and J gave up 3 bases; unmatched junction bases: 8. This CDR3 spans 16 amino acids. CDR1 and CDR2 from the germline V gene are MDHEN and SYDVKM. The CDR3 loop is CASSLAGGALGNTIYF. For the CDR3, the DNA is TGTGCCAGCAGTTTGGCAGGGGGGGCGCTTGGAAACACCATATATTTT. Looking up the rest from reference TRBV28 and TRBJ1-3 gives the full variable domain: DVKVTQSSRYLVKRTGEKVFLECVQDMDHENMFWYRQDPGLGLRLIYFSYDVKMKEKGDIPEGYSVSREKKERFSLILESASTNQTSMYLCASSLAGGALGNTIYFGEGSWLTVV.

V usage is TRBV9 and J usage is TRBJ2-1; D is tentatively TRBD1 or TRBD2 (7 bases each). From germline, CDR1 is SGDLS and CDR2 YYNGEE. The CDR3 loop spans 13 amino acids. V was shortened by 4 bases and J by 5 bases, with 10 bases between the two germline ends. As DNA, the CDR3 is TGTGCCAGCAGCCAGGGGGGGGACAATGAGCAGTTCTTC. Its protein product is CASSQGGDNEQFF.

This clone occurred once. The chain carries TRBV7-6 and TRBJ1-3; D possibly corresponds to TRBD1 (6 bases). Germline assignment: CDR1 SGHVS and CDR2 FNYEAQ. This CDR3 is built from 15 residues. V lost 6 bases to trimming and J lost 3 bases, with 15 bases between them. CDR3 amino acids: CASSQQDRNGNTIYF. DNA of the CDR3: TGTGCCAGCAGTCAACAGGACAGAAATGGAAACACCATATATTTT.